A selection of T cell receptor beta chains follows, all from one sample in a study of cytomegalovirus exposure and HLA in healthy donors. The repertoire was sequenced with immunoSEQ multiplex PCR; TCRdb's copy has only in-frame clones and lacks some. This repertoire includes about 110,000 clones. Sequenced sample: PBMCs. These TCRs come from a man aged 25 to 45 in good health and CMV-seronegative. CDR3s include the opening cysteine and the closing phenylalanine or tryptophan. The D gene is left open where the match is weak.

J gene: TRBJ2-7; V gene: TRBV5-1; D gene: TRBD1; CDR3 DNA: TGCGCCAGCAGCAGGGACAGGGTCTCCTACGAGCAGTACTTC; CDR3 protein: CASSRDRVSYEQYF
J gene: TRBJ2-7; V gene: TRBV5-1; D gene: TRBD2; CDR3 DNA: TGCGCCAGCAGCGTGGGGGGGGTCCCCTCCTACGAGCAGTACTTC; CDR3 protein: CASSVGGVPSYEQYF
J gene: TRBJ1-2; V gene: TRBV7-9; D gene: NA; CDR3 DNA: TGTGCCAGCAGCCCGGGGGACGGTAACTATGGCTACACCTTC; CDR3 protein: CASSPGDGNYGYTF
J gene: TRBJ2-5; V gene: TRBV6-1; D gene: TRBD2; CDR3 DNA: TGTGCCAGCAGTTTAGCGGGGCAGGCCCAGTACTTC; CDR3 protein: CASSLAGQAQYF
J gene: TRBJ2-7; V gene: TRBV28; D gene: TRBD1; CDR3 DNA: TGTGCCAGCAGTTTATCCGGGACAGTAAGCGAGCAGTACTTC; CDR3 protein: CASSLSGTVSEQYF
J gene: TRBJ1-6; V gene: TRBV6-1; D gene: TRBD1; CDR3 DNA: TGTGCCAGCCACCCGACAGGGGTTAATTCACCCCTCCACTTT; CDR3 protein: CASHPTGVNSPLHF
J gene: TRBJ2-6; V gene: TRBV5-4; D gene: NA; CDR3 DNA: TGTGCCAGCAGCTCAATACTGAACCTCTGGGGGGCCAACGTCCTGACTTTC; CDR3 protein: CASSSILNLWGANVLTF
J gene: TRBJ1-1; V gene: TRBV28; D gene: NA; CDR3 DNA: TGTGCCAGCAGCCTTTTGAACACTGAAGCTTTCTTT; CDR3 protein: CASSLLNTEAFF
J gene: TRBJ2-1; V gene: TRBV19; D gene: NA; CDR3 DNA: TGTGCCAGTAGTATAGGAGGCAGGGTCCACAATGAGCAGTTCTTC; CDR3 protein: CASSIGGRVHNEQFF
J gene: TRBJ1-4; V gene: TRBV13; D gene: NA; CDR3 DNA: TGTGCCAGCAGCTTACGGGGACTACAGGCTAATGAAAAACTGTTTTTT; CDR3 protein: CASSLRGLQANEKLFF
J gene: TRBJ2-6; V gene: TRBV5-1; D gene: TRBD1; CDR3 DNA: TGCGCCAGCAGTACGGGACAGGGGAACTCTGGGGCCAACGTCCTGACTTTC; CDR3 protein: CASSTGQGNSGANVLTF
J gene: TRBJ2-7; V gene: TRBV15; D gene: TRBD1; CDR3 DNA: TGTGCCACCAGCAGAGATAGACAGGGACACTACGAGCAGTACTTC; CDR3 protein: CATSRDRQGHYEQYF
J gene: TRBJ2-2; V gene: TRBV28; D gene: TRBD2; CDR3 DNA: TGTGCCAGCAAAGCGGGGGGAGACACCGGGGAGCTGTTTTTT; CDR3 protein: CASKAGGDTGELFF
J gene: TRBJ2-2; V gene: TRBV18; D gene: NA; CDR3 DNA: TGTGCCAGCTCACCACGGAGCACCGGGGAGCTGTTTTTT; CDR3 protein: CASSPRSTGELFF
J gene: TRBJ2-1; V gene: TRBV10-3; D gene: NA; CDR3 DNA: TGTGCCATCAGTGATCAGGGAGGAAATGAGCAGTTCTTC; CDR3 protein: CAISDQGGNEQFF
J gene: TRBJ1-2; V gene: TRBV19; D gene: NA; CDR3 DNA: TGTGCCAGTAGTATATTCGGCAGGGCCTATGGCTACACCTTC; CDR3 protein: CASSIFGRAYGYTF
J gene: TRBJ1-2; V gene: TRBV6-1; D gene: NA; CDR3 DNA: TGTGCCGAAGGAGGGCGGGGGGGCTACACCTTC; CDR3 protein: CAEGGRGGYTF
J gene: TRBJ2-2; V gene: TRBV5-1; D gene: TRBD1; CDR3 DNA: TGCGCCAGCAGCTCTTGGACAGGGACCGGGGAGCTGTTTTTT; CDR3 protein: CASSSWTGTGELFF
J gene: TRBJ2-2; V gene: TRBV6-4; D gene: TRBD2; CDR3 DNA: TGTGCCAGCAGAGGACTAGCGGGACCGAACACCGGGGAGCTGTTTTTT; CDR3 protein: CASRGLAGPNTGELFF
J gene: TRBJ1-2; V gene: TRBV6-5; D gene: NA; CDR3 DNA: TGTGCCAGCAGTTCCCTCGAATCTGGAGGTGGCTACACCTTC; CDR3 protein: CASSSLESGGGYTF
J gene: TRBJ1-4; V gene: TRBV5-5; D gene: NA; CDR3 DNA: TGTGCCAGCAGCTTCCGGGTTACTGTTAATGAAAAACTGTTTTTT; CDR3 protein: CASSFRVTVNEKLFF
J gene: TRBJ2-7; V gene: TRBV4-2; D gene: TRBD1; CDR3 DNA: TGTGCCAGCAGCCAAGCACAGGGGAGCTCCTACGAGCAGTACTTC; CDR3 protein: CASSQAQGSSYEQYF
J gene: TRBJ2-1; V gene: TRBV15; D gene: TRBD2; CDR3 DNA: TGTGCCACCAGCAGACCGGGGACTAGCGCAGATGAGCAGTTCTTC; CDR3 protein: CATSRPGTSADEQFF
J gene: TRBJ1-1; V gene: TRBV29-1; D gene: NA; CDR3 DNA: TGCAGCGTTGTTAGGTGGGGGGACACTGAAGCTTTCTTT; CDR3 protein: CSVVRWGDTEAFF
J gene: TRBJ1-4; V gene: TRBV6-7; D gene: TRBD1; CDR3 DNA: TGTGCCAGCAGTCTACTCCCAAGTTCACCGGGACAGGGAGAAAAACTGTTTTTT; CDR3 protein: CASSLLPSSPGQGEKLFF
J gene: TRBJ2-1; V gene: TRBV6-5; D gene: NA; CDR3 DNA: TGTGCCAGCAGTTACTCTGGCCGCTACAATGAGCAGTTCTTC; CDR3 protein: CASSYSGRYNEQFF
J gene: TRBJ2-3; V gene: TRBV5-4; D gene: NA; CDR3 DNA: TGTGCCAGCAGCCCCGGACTCAGCACAGATACGCAGTATTTT; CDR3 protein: CASSPGLSTDTQYF
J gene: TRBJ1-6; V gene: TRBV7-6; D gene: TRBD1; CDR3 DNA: TGTGCCAGCAGCCCCGGGACAGGGATAGATTTGGCAGGTTCACCCCTCCACTTT; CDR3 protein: CASSPGTGIDLAGSPLHF
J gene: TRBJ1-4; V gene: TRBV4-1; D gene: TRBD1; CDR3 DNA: TGCGCCAGCAGCCTGACAGGGATGGTAGGTGAAAAACTGTTTTTT; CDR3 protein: CASSLTGMVGEKLFF
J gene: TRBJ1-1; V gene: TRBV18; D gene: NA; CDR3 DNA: TGTGCCAGCTCACCTTTGCCCCGCCAGGCTGAAGCTTTCTTT; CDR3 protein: CASSPLPRQAEAFF
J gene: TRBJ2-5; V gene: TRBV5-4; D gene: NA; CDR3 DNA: TGTGCCAGCAGCCCGACAAGATCCTTACAAGAGACCCAGTACTTC; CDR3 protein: CASSPTRSLQETQYF
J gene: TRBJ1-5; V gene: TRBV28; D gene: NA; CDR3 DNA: TGTGCCAGCACCCAAGGGGGGGGTGGGCAGCCCCAGCATTTT; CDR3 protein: CASTQGGGGQPQHF
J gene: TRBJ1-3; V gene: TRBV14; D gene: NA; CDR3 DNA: TGTGCCAGCAGCCAAGGGTACGGGAGCTCTGGAAACACCATATATTTT; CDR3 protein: CASSQGYGSSGNTIYF
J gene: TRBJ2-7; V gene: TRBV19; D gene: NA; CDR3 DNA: TGTGCCACCGCAAGCGGCCTCGAGCAGTACTTC; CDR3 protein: CATASGLEQYF
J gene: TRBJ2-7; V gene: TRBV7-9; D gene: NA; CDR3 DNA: TGTGCCAGCAGCCTTACAGGGTTTAGGTCCTACGAGCAGTACTTC; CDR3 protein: CASSLTGFRSYEQYF
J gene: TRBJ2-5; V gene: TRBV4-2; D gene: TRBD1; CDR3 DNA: TGTGCCAGCAGCCAAGACGGAACAGGGGGCTTAGTGAGAGAGACCCAGTACTTC; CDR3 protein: CASSQDGTGGLVRETQYF
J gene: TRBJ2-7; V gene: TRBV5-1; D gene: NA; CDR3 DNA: TGCGCCAGCAGCTTGACCAGGGGCAACTACGAGCAGTACTTC; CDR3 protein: CASSLTRGNYEQYF
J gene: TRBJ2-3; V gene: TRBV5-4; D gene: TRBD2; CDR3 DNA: TGTGCCAGCAGCCCGCCGACTAGCGGGGGGCCGACAGATACGCAGTATTTT; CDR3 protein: CASSPPTSGGPTDTQYF
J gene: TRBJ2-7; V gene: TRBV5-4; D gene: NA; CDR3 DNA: TGTGCCAGCAGCTTCCCCGGCAGGGAAAACGAGCAGTACTTC; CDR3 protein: CASSFPGRENEQYF
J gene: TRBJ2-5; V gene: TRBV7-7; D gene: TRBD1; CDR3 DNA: TGTGCCAGCAGCCGAGACAGGGGCCAGGGGACCCAGTACTTC; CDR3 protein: CASSRDRGQGTQYF
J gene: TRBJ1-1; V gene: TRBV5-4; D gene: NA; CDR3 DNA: TGTGCCAGCAGCCTGGACAGTGAAGCTTTCTTT; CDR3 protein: CASSLDSEAFF
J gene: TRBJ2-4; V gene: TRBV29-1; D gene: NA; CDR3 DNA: TGCAGCGTTGAAATGAGGGAACTAGCCAAAAACATTCAGTACTTC; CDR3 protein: CSVEMRELAKNIQYF
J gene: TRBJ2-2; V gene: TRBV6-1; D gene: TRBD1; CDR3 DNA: TGTGCCAGCATGGGGACAGTTATAAACACCGGGGAGCTGTTTTTT; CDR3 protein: CASMGTVINTGELFF
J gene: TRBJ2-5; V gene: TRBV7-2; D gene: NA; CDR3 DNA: TGTGCCAGCAGCTTAGCTGGACAGAGAGAGACCCAGTACTTC; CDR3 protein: CASSLAGQRETQYF
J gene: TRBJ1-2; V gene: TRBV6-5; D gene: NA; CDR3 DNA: TGTGCCAGCAGTTTCACAGGGTCAGCTAACTATGGCTACACCTTC; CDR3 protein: CASSFTGSANYGYTF